Listed below are T cell receptor beta chains from one sample, sequenced in a study of blood T cells in healthy people across ages. TCRdb reprocessed the 5' RACE reads with MiXCR, giving one entry per CDR3 protein. The table shows more than 1 million distinct CDR3 sequences, with 40% to 50% occurring only once. The sample comprised blood. The receptors shown here come from a woman aged 55-75 years in good health. CDR3s include the opening cysteine and the closing phenylalanine or tryptophan. D genes are given only for firm matches. Size is stated for part of the rows, as once, few or many counts, or as a class when the clone is expanded.

j_call | v_call | d_call | clone_size | cdr3_aa | cdr3_nt
TRBJ2-3 | TRBV7-9 | . | few | CASSLAPIGTDTQYF | TGTGCCAGCAGCTTAGCCCCAATCGGCACAGATACGCAGTATTTT
TRBJ2-1 | TRBV5-1 | TRBD2 | many | CASSFGTSGFTNEQFF | TGCGCCAGCAGCTTCGGGACTAGCGGTTTTACTAATGAGCAGTTCTTC
TRBJ2-5 | TRBV11-2 | . | few | CASSLTGQMGETQYF | TGTGCCAGCAGCTTGACAGGCCAAATGGGAGAGACCCAGTACTTC
TRBJ2-5 | TRBV4-1 | . | . | CASSQVLTPGRQETQYF | TGCGCCAGCAGCCAAGTGCTCACTCCGGGACGCCAAGAGACCCAGTACTTC
TRBJ2-3 | TRBV5-1 | TRBD1 | . | CASSSWTGGDTQYF | TGCGCCAGCAGTTCGTGGACAGGCGGAGATACGCAGTATTTT
TRBJ2-1 | TRBV5-5 | TRBD2 | few | CASSPTSASSYNEQFF | TGTGCCAGCAGCCCTACTAGCGCGAGCTCCTACAATGAGCAGTTCTTC
TRBJ1-3 | TRBV6-5 | . | . | CASSYLGASGDTIYF | TGTGCCAGCAGTTACTTGGGGGCTAGTGGAGACACCATATATTTT
TRBJ2-5 | TRBV18 | TRBD1 | . | CASSPYGTGRETQYF | TGTGCCAGCTCACCCTATGGGACAGGGAGGGAGACCCAGTACTTC
TRBJ2-2 | TRBV7-3 | . | . | CASSFTNTGKLFF | TGTGCCAGCAGCTTTACCAACACCGGGAAGCTGTTTTTT
TRBJ2-1 | TRBV11-2 | . | . | CASRSRQPSYNEQFF | TGTGCCAGCAGATCCCGACAGCCCTCCTACAATGAGCAGTTCTTC
TRBJ2-7 | TRBV20-1 | . | . | CSALPAGSNYVEQYF | TGCAGTGCTCTCCCCGCGGGTTCCAACTACGTGGAGCAGTACTTC
TRBJ2-3 | TRBV11-2 | . | . | CASSAVTGRADTQYF | TGTGCCAGCAGCGCAGTGACAGGGAGGGCAGATACGCAGTATTTT
TRBJ2-7 | TRBV20-1 | TRBD2 | . | CSVVPGLAGSYEQYF | TGCAGTGTCGTGCCGGGACTAGCGGGATCCTACGAGCAGTACTTC
TRBJ2-7 | TRBV28 | TRBD1 | few | CASSLGQGGSEQYF | TGTGCCAGCAGTTTAGGACAGGGGGGTTCCGAGCAGTACTTC
TRBJ2-5 | TRBV5-1 | . | few | CASSAVDVETQYF | TGCGCCAGCAGCGCCGTAGATGTAGAGACCCAGTACTTC
TRBJ2-7 | TRBV5-6 | . | . | CASSPGTGRGTHYERYF | TGTGCCAGCAGCCCGGGTACAGGTAGGGGAACTCACTACGAGCGGTACTTC
TRBJ2-3 | TRBV20-1 | . | . | CSARFSRLTDTQYF | TGCAGTGCTAGGTTCAGTAGACTCACAGATACGCAGTATTTT
TRBJ2-5 | TRBV7-8 | TRBD2 | . | CASSLSAGATQYF | TGTGCCAGCAGCTTATCAGCGGGAGCGACCCAGTACTTC
TRBJ2-4 | TRBV2 | . | . | CASMAAKNIQYF | TGTGCCAGCATGGCGGCCAAAAACATTCAGTACTTC
TRBJ2-7 | TRBV28 | TRBD1 | . | CASSLTGPFYNEQYF | TGTGCCAGCAGTTTGACAGGGCCCTTTTACAATGAGCAGTACTTC
TRBJ2-5 | TRBV5-1 | TRBD1 | . | CASSPEGTGGRETQYF | TGCGCCAGCAGCCCGGAGGGGACAGGGGGTCGAGAGACCCAGTACTTC
TRBJ2-1 | TRBV10-3 | TRBD1 | few | CAIKSGGSGNEQFF | TGTGCCATCAAGTCAGGGGGTTCTGGGAATGAGCAGTTCTTC
TRBJ2-5 | TRBV27 | . | few | CASSPPTRGGRETQYF | TGTGCCAGCAGTCCCCCGACTAGGGGGGGAAGGGAGACCCAGTACTTC
TRBJ2-1 | TRBV5-1 | . | . | CASNLYNEQFF | TGCGCCAGCAACCTCTACAATGAGCAGTTCTTC
TRBJ2-7 | TRBV3-1 | . | . | CASSQVWQVKLGYEQYF | TGTGCCAGCAGCCAAGTATGGCAGGTTAAATTGGGATACGAGCAGTACTTC
TRBJ2-2 | TRBV7-8 | . | few | CASGDQGHGELFF | TGTGCCAGCGGAGACCAGGGACACGGGGAGCTGTTTTTT
TRBJ1-5 | TRBV6-5 | TRBD1 | few | CASSRTGAYQPQHF | TGTGCCAGCAGCCGGACAGGGGCCTATCAGCCCCAGCATTTT
TRBJ2-1 | TRBV4-1 | TRBD1 | few | CASSHSEGQGRNEQFF | TGCGCCAGCAGCCATTCTGAGGGACAGGGAAGGAATGAGCAGTTCTTC